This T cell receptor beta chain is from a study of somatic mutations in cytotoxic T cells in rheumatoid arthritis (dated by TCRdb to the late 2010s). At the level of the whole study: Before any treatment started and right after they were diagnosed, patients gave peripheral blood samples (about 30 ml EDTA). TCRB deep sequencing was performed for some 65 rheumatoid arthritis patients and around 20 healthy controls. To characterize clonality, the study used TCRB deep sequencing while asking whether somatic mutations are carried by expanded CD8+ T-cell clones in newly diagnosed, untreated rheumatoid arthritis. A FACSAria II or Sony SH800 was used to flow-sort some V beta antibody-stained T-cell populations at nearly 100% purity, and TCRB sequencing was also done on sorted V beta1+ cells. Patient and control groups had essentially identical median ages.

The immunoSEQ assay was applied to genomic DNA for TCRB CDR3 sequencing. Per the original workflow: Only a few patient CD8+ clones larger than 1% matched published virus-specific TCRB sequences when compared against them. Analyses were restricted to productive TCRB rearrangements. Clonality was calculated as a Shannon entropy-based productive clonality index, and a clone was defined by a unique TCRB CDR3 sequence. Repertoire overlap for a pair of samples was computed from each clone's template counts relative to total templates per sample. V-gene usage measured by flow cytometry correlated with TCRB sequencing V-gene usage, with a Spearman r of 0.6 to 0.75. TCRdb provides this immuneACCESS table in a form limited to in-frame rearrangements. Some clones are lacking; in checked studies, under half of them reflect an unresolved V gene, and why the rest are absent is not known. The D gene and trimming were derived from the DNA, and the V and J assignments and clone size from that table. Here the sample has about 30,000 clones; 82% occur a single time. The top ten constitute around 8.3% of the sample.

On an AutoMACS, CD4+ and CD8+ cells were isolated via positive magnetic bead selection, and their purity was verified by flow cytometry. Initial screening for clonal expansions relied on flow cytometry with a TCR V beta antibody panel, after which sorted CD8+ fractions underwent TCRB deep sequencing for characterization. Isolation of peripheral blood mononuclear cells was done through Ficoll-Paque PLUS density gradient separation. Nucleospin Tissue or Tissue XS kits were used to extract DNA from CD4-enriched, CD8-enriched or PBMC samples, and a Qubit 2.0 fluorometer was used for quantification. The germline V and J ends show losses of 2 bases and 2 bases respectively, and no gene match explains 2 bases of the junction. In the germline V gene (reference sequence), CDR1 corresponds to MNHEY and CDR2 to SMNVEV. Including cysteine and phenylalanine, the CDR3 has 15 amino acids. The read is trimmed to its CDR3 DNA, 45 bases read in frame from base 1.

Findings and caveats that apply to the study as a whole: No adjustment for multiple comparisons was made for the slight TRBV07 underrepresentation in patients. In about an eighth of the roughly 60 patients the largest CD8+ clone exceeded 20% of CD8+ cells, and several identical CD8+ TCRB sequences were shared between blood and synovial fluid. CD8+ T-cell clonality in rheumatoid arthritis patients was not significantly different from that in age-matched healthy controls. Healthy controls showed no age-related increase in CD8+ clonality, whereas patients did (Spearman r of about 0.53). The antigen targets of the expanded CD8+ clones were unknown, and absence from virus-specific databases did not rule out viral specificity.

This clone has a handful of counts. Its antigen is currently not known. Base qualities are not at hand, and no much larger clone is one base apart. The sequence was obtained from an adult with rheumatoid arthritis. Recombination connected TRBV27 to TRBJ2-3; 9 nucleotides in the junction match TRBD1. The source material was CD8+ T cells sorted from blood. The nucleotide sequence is TGTGCCAGCAGTTTAGGGACAGGGCACACAGATACGCAGTATTTT. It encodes CASSLGTGHTDTQYF.